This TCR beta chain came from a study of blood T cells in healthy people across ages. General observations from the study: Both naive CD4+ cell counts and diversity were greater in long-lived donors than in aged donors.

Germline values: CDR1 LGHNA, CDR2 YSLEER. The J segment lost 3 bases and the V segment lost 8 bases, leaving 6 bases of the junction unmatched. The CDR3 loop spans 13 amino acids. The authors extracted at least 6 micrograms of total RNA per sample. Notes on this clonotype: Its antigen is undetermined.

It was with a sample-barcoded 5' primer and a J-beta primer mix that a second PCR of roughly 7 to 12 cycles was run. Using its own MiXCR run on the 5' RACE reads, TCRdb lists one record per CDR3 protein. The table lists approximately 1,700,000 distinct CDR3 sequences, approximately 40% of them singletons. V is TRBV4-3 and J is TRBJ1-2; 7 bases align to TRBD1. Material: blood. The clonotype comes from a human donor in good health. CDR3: CASGNRGDYGYTF. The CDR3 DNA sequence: TGCGCCAGCGGAAACAGGGGAGACTATGGCTACACCTTC.